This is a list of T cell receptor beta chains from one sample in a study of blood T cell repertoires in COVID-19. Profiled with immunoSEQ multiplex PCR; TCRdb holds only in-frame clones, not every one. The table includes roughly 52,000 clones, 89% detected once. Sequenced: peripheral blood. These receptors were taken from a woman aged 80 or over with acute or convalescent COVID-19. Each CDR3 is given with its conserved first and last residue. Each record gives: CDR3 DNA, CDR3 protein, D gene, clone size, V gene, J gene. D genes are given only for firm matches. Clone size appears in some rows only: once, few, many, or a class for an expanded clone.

cdr3_nt: TGTGCCAGCAGCCAAGAAGGCAGGGGAACTGAAGCTTTCTTT; cdr3_aa: CASSQEGRGTEAFF; d_call: NA; clone_size: NA; v_call: TRBV3-1/TRBV3-2; j_call: TRBJ1-1
cdr3_nt: TGTGCCAGCAGTGATTTTGGACAGGGGGCTGGCGGCTACACCTTC; cdr3_aa: CASSDFGQGAGGYTF; d_call: TRBD1; clone_size: NA; v_call: TRBV25-1; j_call: TRBJ1-2
cdr3_nt: TGTGCCAGCAGCTGGAGGAGCACAGATACGCAGTATTTT; cdr3_aa: CASSWRSTDTQYF; d_call: NA; clone_size: NA; v_call: TRBV7-2; j_call: TRBJ2-3
cdr3_nt: TGCAGCGTCTGGCCCTCCACAGATACGCAGTATTTT; cdr3_aa: CSVWPSTDTQYF; d_call: NA; clone_size: NA; v_call: TRBV29-1; j_call: TRBJ2-3
cdr3_nt: TGTGCCAGCAGCTTGGGGGCGGACAGGGGGCCTGGCTACACCTTC; cdr3_aa: CASSLGADRGPGYTF; d_call: TRBD1; clone_size: NA; v_call: TRBV13; j_call: TRBJ1-2
cdr3_nt: TGTGCCAGCAGCAGGGGACAGGGTGATCTGCCCCAGCATTTT; cdr3_aa: CASSRGQGDLPQHF; d_call: TRBD1; clone_size: NA; v_call: TRBV3-1/TRBV3-2; j_call: TRBJ1-5
cdr3_nt: TGTGCCAGTAGTATCACCGGCGGGGGAGCCTACAATGAGCAGTTCTTC; cdr3_aa: CASSITGGGAYNEQFF; d_call: TRBD2; clone_size: NA; v_call: TRBV19; j_call: TRBJ2-1
cdr3_nt: TGTGCCAGCAGCGGATACTTTACAGGGGTTGAAAAACTGTTTTTT; cdr3_aa: CASSGYFTGVEKLFF; d_call: TRBD1; clone_size: NA; v_call: TRBV6-5; j_call: TRBJ1-4
cdr3_nt: TGTGCCAGCAGTTTATCGTGGGGGGCTGAAGCTTTCTTT; cdr3_aa: CASSLSWGAEAFF; d_call: NA; clone_size: NA; v_call: TRBV27; j_call: TRBJ1-1
cdr3_nt: TGTGCCAGCAGTGAATCGGGCGGGGCTAGCTCCTACGAGCAGTACTTC; cdr3_aa: CASSESGGASSYEQYF; d_call: NA; clone_size: NA; v_call: TRBV25-1; j_call: TRBJ2-7
cdr3_nt: TGTGCCTGGTCCCGAGGGCTGGGGGCGAGTGGTTACACTGAAGCTTTCTTT; cdr3_aa: CAWSRGLGASGYTEAFF; d_call: NA; clone_size: few; v_call: TRBV30; j_call: TRBJ1-1
cdr3_nt: TGTGCCAGTTCTAGCGGGGAGGACCGGGAGCAGTTCTTC; cdr3_aa: CASSSGEDREQFF; d_call: TRBD2; clone_size: NA; v_call: TRBV6-5; j_call: TRBJ2-1
cdr3_nt: TGTGCCAGCAGGAGGCGGGCCCAACTCTACAATGAGCAGTTCTTC; cdr3_aa: CASRRRAQLYNEQFF; d_call: NA; clone_size: once; v_call: TRBV2; j_call: TRBJ2-1
cdr3_nt: TGTGCCAGCAGGGGAGGGCAGAAGACGAACACCGGGGAGCTGTTTTTT; cdr3_aa: CASRGGQKTNTGELFF; d_call: TRBD2; clone_size: NA; v_call: TRBV2; j_call: TRBJ2-2
cdr3_nt: TGTGCCTGGAGTGGTGGGCCAGATACGCAGTATTTT; cdr3_aa: CAWSGGPDTQYF; d_call: NA; clone_size: NA; v_call: TRBV30; j_call: TRBJ2-3
cdr3_nt: TGTGCCAGCAGCGTTCAGGTCCTTACTGCGGGGGCCTTTGGGAATGAGCAGTTCTTC; cdr3_aa: CASSVQVLTAGAFGNEQFF; d_call: NA; clone_size: NA; v_call: TRBV9; j_call: TRBJ2-1